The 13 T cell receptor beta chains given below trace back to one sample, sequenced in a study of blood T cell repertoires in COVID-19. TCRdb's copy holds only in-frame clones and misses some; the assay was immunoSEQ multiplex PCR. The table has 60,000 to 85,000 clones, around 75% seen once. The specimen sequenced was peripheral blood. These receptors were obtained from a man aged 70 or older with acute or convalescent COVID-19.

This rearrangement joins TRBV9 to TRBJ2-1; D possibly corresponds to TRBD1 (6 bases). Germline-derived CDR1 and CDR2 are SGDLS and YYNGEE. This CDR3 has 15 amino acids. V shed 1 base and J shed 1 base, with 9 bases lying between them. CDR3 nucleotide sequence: TGTGCCAGCAGCGTACAAGGACAGTCCTACAATGAGCAGTTCTTC. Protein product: CASSVQGQSYNEQFF.

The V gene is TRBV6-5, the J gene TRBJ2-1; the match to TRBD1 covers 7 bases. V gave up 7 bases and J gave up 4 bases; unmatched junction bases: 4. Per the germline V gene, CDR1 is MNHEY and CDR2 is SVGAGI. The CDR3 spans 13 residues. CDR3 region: CASTTGVYNEQFF. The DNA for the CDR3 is TGTGCCAGCACCACAGGGGTTTACAATGAGCAGTTCTTC.

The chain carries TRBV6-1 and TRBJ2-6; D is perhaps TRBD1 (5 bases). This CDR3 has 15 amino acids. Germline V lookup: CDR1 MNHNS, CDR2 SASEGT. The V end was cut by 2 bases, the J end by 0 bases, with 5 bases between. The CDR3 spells CASSEQGSGANVLTF. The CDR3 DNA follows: TGTGCCAGCAGTGAACAGGGCTCTGGGGCCAACGTCCTGACTTTC.

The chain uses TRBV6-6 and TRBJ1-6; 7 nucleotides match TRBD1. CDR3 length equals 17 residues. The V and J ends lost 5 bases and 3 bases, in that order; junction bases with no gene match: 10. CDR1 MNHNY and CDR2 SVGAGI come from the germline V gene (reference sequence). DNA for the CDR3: TGTGCCAGCAGTCCTTGGACAGGCGGGAACTATAATTCACCCCTCCACTTT. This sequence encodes CASSPWTGGNYNSPLHF.

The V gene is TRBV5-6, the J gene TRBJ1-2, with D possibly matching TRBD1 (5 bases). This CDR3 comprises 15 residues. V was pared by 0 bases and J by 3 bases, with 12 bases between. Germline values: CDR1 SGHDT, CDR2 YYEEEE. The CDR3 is CASSLAGREDYGYTF. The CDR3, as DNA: TGTGCCAGCAGCTTGGCCGGCAGGGAGGACTATGGCTACACCTTC. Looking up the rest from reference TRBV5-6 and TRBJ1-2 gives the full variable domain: DAGVTQSPTHLIKTRGQQVTLRCSPKSGHDTVSWYQQALGQGPQFIFQYYEEEERQRGNFPDRFSGHQFPNYSSELNVNALLLGDSALYLCASSLAGREDYGYTFGSGTRLTVV.

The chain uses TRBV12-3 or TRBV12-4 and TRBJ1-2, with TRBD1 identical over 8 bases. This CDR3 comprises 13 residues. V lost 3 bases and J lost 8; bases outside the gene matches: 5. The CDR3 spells CASSFDTGGGYTF. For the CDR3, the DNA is TGTGCCAGCAGTTTCGATACAGGGGGGGGCTACACCTTC.

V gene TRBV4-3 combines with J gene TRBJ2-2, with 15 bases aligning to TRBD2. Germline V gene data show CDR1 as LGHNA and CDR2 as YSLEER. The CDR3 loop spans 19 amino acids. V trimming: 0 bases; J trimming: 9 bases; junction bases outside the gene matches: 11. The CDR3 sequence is CASSQDERTSGRVVRELFF. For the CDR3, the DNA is TGCGCCAGCAGCCAAGATGAAAGGACTAGCGGGAGGGTGGTCAGGGAGCTGTTTTTT.

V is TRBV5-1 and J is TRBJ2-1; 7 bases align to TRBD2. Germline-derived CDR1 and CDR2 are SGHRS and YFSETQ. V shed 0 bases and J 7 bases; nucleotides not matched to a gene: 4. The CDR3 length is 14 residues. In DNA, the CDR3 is TGCGCCAGCAGCTTGGAGTCTAGCGGTAATGAGCAGTTCTTC. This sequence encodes CASSLESSGNEQFF.

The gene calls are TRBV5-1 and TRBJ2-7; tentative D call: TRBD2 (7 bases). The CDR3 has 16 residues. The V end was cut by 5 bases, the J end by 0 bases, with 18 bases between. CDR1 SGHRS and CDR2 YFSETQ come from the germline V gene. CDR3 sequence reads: CASRPGGAVSSYEQYF. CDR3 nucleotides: TGCGCCAGCAGGCCTGGGGGGGCTGTGAGCTCCTACGAGCAGTACTTC.

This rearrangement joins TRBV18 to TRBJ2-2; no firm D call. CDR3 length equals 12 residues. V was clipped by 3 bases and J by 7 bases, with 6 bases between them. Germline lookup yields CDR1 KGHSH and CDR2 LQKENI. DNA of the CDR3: TGTGCCAGCTCACCCGGGTACGGGGAGCTGTTTTTT. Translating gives CASSPGYGELFF.

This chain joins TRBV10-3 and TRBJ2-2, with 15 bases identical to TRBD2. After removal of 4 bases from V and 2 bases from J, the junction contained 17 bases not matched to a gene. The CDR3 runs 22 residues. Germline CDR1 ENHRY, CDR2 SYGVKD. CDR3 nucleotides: TGTGCCATCAGTGGCATTGGGACAGGTCGGACTAGCGGGAGGGCCAACACCGGGGAGCTGTTTTTT. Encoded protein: CAISGIGTGRTSGRANTGELFF.

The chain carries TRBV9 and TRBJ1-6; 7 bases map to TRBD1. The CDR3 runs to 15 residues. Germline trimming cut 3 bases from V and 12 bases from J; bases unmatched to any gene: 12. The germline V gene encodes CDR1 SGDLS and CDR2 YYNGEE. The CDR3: CASSGQTGEFGPLHF. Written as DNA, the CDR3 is TGTGCCAGCAGCGGACAAACAGGGGAATTCGGACCCCTCCACTTT. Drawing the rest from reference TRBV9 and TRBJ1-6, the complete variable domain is DSGVTQTPKHLITATGQRVTLRCSPRSGDLSVYWYQQSLDQGLQFLIQYYNGEERAKGNILERFSAQQFPDLHSELNLSSLELGDSALYFCASSGQTGEFGPLHFGNGTRLTVT.

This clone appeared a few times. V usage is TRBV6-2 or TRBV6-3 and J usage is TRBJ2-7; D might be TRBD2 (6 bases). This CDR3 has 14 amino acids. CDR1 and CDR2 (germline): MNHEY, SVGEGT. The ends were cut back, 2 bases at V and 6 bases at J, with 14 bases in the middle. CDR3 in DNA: TGTGCCAGCAGTTACGGGGGGAAGGGCTCCGAGCAGTACTTC. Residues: CASSYGGKGSEQYF.